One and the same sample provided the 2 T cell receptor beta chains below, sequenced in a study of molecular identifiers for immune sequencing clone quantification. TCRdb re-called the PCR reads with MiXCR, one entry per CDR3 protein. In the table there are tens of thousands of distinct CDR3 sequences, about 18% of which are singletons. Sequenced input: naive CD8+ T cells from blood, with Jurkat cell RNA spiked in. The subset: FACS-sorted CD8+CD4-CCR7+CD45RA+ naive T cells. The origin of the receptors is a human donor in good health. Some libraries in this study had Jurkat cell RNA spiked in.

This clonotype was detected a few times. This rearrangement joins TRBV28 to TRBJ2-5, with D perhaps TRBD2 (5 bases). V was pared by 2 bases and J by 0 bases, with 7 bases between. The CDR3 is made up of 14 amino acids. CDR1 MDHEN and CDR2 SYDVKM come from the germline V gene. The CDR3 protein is CASSLGSDQETQYF. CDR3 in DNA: TGTGCCAGCAGTTTAGGTAGCGACCAAGAGACCCAGTACTTC.

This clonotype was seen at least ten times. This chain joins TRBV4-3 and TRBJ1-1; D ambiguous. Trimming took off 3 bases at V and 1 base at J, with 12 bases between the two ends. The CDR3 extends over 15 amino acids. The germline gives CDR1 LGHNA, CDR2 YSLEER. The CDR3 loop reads CASSQSAETNTEAFF. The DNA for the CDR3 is TGCGCCAGCAGCCAGTCGGCGGAGACGAACACTGAAGCTTTCTTT.